These T cell receptor beta chains were read from a single sample in a study of cytomegalovirus exposure and HLA in healthy donors. Sequenced by immunoSEQ multiplex PCR; TCRdb stores in-frame clones only, minus some. The sample includes 100,000 to 150,000 clones, about three quarters of them seen just once. Input material: PBMCs. Source of these receptors: a human donor in good health. Both conserved end residues are trimmed from each CDR3. Clone size is stated in some rows and not others, as once, few, many or a class when expanded.

clone size	V gene	J gene	CDR3 length	CDR3 protein
-	TRBV4-1	TRBJ1-4	15	ASSRTGGEATNEKLF
-	TRBV5-4	TRBJ2-1	16	ASSLGGKAGYSYNEQF
-	TRBV28	TRBJ1-5	13	ASSFFRGRHQPQH
-	TRBV28	TRBJ2-1	19	ASSLGAPGGLAGGLWNEQF
-	TRBV9	TRBJ1-1	11	ASSVGGGREAF
-	TRBV21-1	TRBJ1-1	16	ASSKVRQGVRWEAEAF
-	TRBV2	TRBJ2-1	10	ASRQGNNEQF
-	TRBV5-1	TRBJ1-3	15	ASSSPGQGSSGNTIY
-	TRBV7-9	TRBJ2-1	13	ASSVTSGAYNEQF
once	TRBV4-2	TRBJ1-4	14	ASSQFLDRANEKLF
-	TRBV11-2	TRBJ2-7	14	ASSTPPGGASYEQY
-	TRBV19	TRBJ2-2	15	ASRRKGESLVAGELF
-	TRBV30	TRBJ1-5	10	ACRQSNQPQH
-	TRBV5-4	TRBJ2-1	11	ASTLPGVDEQF
-	TRBV9	TRBJ2-1	13	ASSVGGSTYNEQF
-	TRBV11-2	TRBJ2-1	13	ASSHNRGPYNEQF
few	TRBV19	TRBJ1-1	11	ASGRGMNTEAF
-	TRBV4-3	TRBJ2-7	16	ASSQGRHRSGTKDEQY